This T cell receptor beta chain comes out of a study of control samples from healthy donors and cancer patients. V was shortened by 4 bases and J by 3 bases, with 18 bases between the two germline ends. The CDR3 sequence is 16 residues long. The germline gives CDR1 SGHDN, CDR2 FVKESK. TCRdb keeps only in-frame clones here, not all; method: immunoSEQ multiplex PCR. The sample has about 140,000 clones; 85% to 90% are singletons. The clonotype comes from a man between 18 and 35 years old in good health. The gene calls are TRBV14 and TRBJ2-5; no firm D call. Material for sequencing was blood. The CDR3 DNA reads as TGTGCCAGCAGCCGAGCAACGGATCGAACGAAAGAGACCCAGTACTTC. Translated, it gives CASSRATDRTKETQYF.